This entry lists 22 T cell receptor beta chains sequenced from one sample in a study of T cell repertoires in cytomegalovirus infection. Via MiXCR, TCRdb re-called the reads, giving one row per CDR3 protein. The table lists nearly 700,000 distinct CDR3 sequences, around 30% of them singletons. No antigens are known for them. The sample was cultured PBMCs, taken from culture after CMV antigen stimulation. The source is a human donor in good health (CMV status not recorded). Some clones in this sample may be carry-over from other donors' samples.

V and J are TRBV12-3 or TRBV12-4 and TRBJ1-2, with D hard to call. The CDR3 runs 14 residues. Trimming took 5 bases from V and 2 from J, leaving 12 bases between them. The CDR3 spells CASSLGPLNYGYTF. CDR3 nucleotide sequence: TGTGCCAGCAGTCTCGGACCGCTCAACTATGGCTACACCTTC.

The chain couples TRBV7-9 to TRBJ2-3; 8 bases are shared with TRBD1. Germline-derived CDR1 and CDR2 are SEHNR and FQNEAQ (reference sequence). V was pared by 5 bases and J by 2 bases, with 12 bases of the junction left unmatched. This CDR3 region has 17 residues. CDR3 region: CASSHPGTGPYTDTQYF. CDR3 in DNA: TGTGCCAGCAGCCATCCGGGGACAGGCCCTTACACAGATACGCAGTATTTT. The full variable domain, its missing parts supplied by reference TRBV7-9 and TRBJ2-3, is DTGVSQNPRHKITKRGQNVTFRCDPISEHNRLYWYRQTLGQGPEFLTYFQNEAQLEKSRLLSDRFSAERPKGSFSTLEIQRTEQGDSAMYLCASSHPGTGPYTDTQYFGPGTRLTVL.

This chain joins TRBV10-3 and TRBJ2-7; perhaps TRBD2 as D (5 bases). Trimming took 4 bases from V and 6 from J, leaving 13 bases between them. The CDR3 totals 13 residues. Germline loops: CDR1 ENHRY, CDR2 SYGVKD. The CDR3 protein is CAISVGLGSEQYF. As DNA, the CDR3 is TGTGCCATCAGTGTGGGGTTGGGGAGCGAGCAGTACTTC.

This clonotype was detected only a few times. The chain uses TRBV2 and TRBJ2-3; 7 nucleotides match TRBD1. The trim removed 8 bases at V and 6 bases at J, leaving 8 bases unmatched. The germline CDR1 and CDR2 sequences are SNHLY and FYNNEI. CDR3 length equals 13 residues. CDR3 in amino acids: CASRTGFGDTQYF. The CDR3 bases are TGTGCCAGCCGGACAGGATTTGGTGATACGCAGTATTTT. Filled out from reference TRBV2 and TRBJ2-3, the complete variable domain reads EPEVTQTPSHQVTQMGQEVILRCVPISNHLYFYWYRQILGQKVEFLVSFYNNEISEKSEIFDDQFSVERPDGSNFTLKIRSTKLEDSAMYFCASRTGFGDTQYFGPGTRLTVL.

In this sample, this clonotype turned up a few times. The chain employs TRBV6-2 or TRBV6-3 and TRBJ1-1; D remains unclear. Germline V gene data show CDR1 as MNHEY and CDR2 as SVGEGT. V lost 2 bases and J 5 bases, leaving 9 bases between the germline ends. The CDR3 runs 13 residues. The CDR3 DNA reads TGTGCCAGCAGTTACACGGGAATGACTGAAGCTTTCTTT. This encodes CASSYTGMTEAFF.

This rearrangement joins TRBV2 to TRBJ1-2, with D possibly being TRBD1 (6 bases). Per germline, CDR1 SNHLY and CDR2 FYNNEI. This CDR3 has 12 residues. Trimming shortened V by 8 bases and J by 7 bases, and 14 bases separated the two germline ends. The CDR3 spells CASRYRDFGYTF. In DNA form, the CDR3 reads TGTGCCAGCCGATACAGGGATTTTGGCTACACCTTC.

The V call is TRBV7-9, the J call TRBJ2-7; D possibly matches TRBD1 or TRBD2 (5 bases each). The length of the CDR3 is 14 residues. Trimming removed 4 bases from V and 6 bases from J, with 16 bases in between. In germline, CDR1 is SEHNR, CDR2 FQNEAQ (reference sequence). The CDR3 DNA is TGTGCCAGCAGCTGGGGGACCGATCCTTCCGAGCAGTACTTC. It specifies CASSWGTDPSEQYF. Full variable domain (rest looked up from reference TRBV7-9 and TRBJ2-7): DTGVSQNPRHKITKRGQNVTFRCDPISEHNRLYWYRQTLGQGPEFLTYFQNEAQLEKSRLLSDRFSAERPKGSFSTLEIQRTEQGDSAMYLCASSWGTDPSEQYFGPGTRLTVT.

Written as DNA, the CDR3 is TGTGCCAGCATCCCCGAGGGTAGGGCTGAAGCTTTCTTT. Amino acids: CASIPEGRAEAFF. The J gene is TRBJ1-1, the V gene TRBV12-3 or TRBV12-4; unclear D gene. The V end was cut by 7 bases, the J end by 6 bases, with 15 bases between. This CDR3 has 13 amino acids.

This clonotype was counted only a few times. This chain connects TRBV7-6 to TRBJ2-2; the D gene is possibly TRBD2 (5 bases). CDR1 and CDR2 from the germline V gene are SGHVS and FNYEAQ. The CDR3 contains 17 residues. Trimming pared 5 bases from V and 0 bases from J, leaving 16 bases between. The CDR3 protein is CASSRVVRAANTGELFF. In DNA form, the CDR3 reads TGTGCCAGCAGCCGAGTGGTGCGGGCCGCGAACACCGGGGAGCTGTTTTTT.

V usage is TRBV7-2 and J usage is TRBJ1-2; 7 bases fit TRBD1. The CDR3 is 14 residues long. CDR1 SGHTA and CDR2 FQGNSA come from the germline V gene. Trimming cost V 1 base and J 7 bases; bases outside gene matches: 6. The CDR3 reads CASSLGQGMGGYTF. Here the CDR3 DNA reads TGTGCCAGCAGCTTAGGACAGGGCATGGGTGGCTACACCTTC.

The V gene is TRBV15, the J gene TRBJ2-1, with 7 nucleotides matching TRBD2. The germline V gene encodes CDR1 LNHNV and CDR2 YYDKDF (reference sequence). J was trimmed by 12 bases and V by 0 bases; bases with no gene match: 2. This CDR3 contains 12 residues. CDR3 in amino acids: CATSRDSGGQFF. CDR3 in DNA: TGTGCCACCAGCAGAGATTCGGGAGGGCAGTTCTTC.

This clonotype occurred a few times. The rearrangement links TRBV12-3 or TRBV12-4 to TRBJ2-1, with 9 bases aligning to TRBD2. V was clipped by 5 bases and J by 7 bases; unmatched bases: 6. This CDR3 is 14 amino acids long. This CDR3 is CASSPGTSRNEQFF. Written as DNA, the CDR3 is TGTGCCAGCAGTCCCGGGACTAGCAGGAATGAGCAGTTCTTC.

This clonotype was seen repeatedly, ten times or more. The chain has TRBV7-2 and TRBJ2-7; 9 positions agree with TRBD1. The CDR3 consists of 15 residues. V lost 4 bases and J lost 4; bases outside the gene matches: 8. Germline CDR1 is SGHTA and CDR2 is FQGNSA. The CDR3 region is CASSSAGTGQYEQYF. The CDR3 DNA is TGTGCCAGCAGCTCCGCCGGGACAGGGCAATACGAGCAGTACTTC.

V usage is TRBV10-3 and J usage is TRBJ1-1, with D uncertain. Trimming cost V 2 bases and J 8 bases, with 6 bases left between them. The CDR3 loop spans 11 amino acids. CDR1 ENHRY and CDR2 SYGVKD come from the germline V gene. CDR3 DNA sequence: TGTGCCATCAGTGAGATGACGGAAGCTTTCTTT. Its translation is CAISEMTEAFF.

This clonotype was seen a few times. The chain combines TRBV29-1 with TRBJ1-1; no firm D call. Trimming pared 7 bases from V and 8 bases from J, leaving 14 bases between. Germline assignment: CDR1 SQVTM and CDR2 ANQGSEA. The CDR3 contains 11 residues. CDR3 amino acids: CSAQKGGEAFF. The DNA for the CDR3 is TGCAGCGCCCAAAAGGGAGGGGAAGCTTTCTTT.

The chain employs TRBV20-1 and TRBJ2-1, with 9 positions matching TRBD2. CDR3 size: 14 residues. Germline values: CDR1 DFQATT, CDR2 SNEGSKA (reference sequence). V gave up 6 bases and J gave up 8 bases; unmatched junction bases: 11. Here the CDR3 reads CSAAPGTSIYEQFF. CDR3 coding DNA: TGCAGTGCCGCCCCCGGGACTAGCATCTATGAGCAGTTCTTC.

The chain recombines TRBV7-2 with TRBJ2-4, with D unresolved. CDR1 SGHTA and CDR2 FQGNSA come from the germline V gene. The CDR3 contains 16 residues. Between the trimmed V and J ends, which lost 2 bases and 0 bases, there was a span of 11 bases. CDR3 residues: CASSLRAALAKNIQYF. The CDR3 DNA follows: TGTGCCAGCAGCTTAAGGGCGGCTCTAGCCAAAAACATTCAGTACTTC.

This clonotype has just a few counts. The V and J genes are TRBV14 and TRBJ1-4; D is ambiguous. The germline CDR1 and CDR2 sequences are SGHDN and FVKESK. CDR3 length equals 15 residues. Trimming left V 0 bases short and J 8 bases short, with 13 bases between. The CDR3 DNA reads TGTGCCAGCAGCCAAGACCGCCTCCCGCAGGAAAAACTGTTTTTT. Protein sequence: CASSQDRLPQEKLFF.

This clonotype was counted a few times. This sequence joins TRBV24-1 and TRBJ2-4; no reliable D call. Per the germline V gene, CDR1 is KGHDR and CDR2 is SFDVKD. The CDR3 totals 12 residues. The V end was cut by 3 bases, the J end by 9 bases, with 8 bases between. The DNA for the CDR3 is TGTGCCACCAGTGATGAAATTGGCATTCAGTACTTC. Its translation: CATSDEIGIQYF.

There are a few counts of this clonotype. CDR3 bases: TGTGCCAGCAGAAGGGACAGGGCGTCTGAAAAACTGTTTTTT. Amino acids: CASRRDRASEKLFF. The gene calls are TRBV6-1 and TRBJ1-4, with TRBD1 identical over 9 bases. With V trimmed by 6 bases and J by 7 bases, 6 bases remained unmatched. In germline, CDR1 is MNHNS, CDR2 SASEGT. The CDR3 sequence is 14 residues long.

This rearrangement joins TRBV28 to TRBJ2-3, with D tentatively TRBD1 or TRBD2 (5 bases each). V was trimmed by 6 bases and J by 2 bases, leaving 18 bases between them. The CDR3 is made up of 16 amino acids. Germline V gives CDR1 MDHEN, CDR2 SYDVKM. The CDR3 sequence is CASSKLGLGTTDTQYF. The CDR3 DNA reads TGTGCCAGCAGCAAGTTGGGCTTGGGGACCACAGATACGCAGTATTTT.

This clonotype was observed at least ten times. The CDR3 sequence is CASSLRGAPSDTQYF. Written as DNA, the CDR3 is TGTGCCAGCAGCTTACGGGGGGCCCCTTCAGATACGCAGTATTTT. The chain has TRBV7-2 and TRBJ2-3; D might be TRBD2 (7 bases). V shed 2 bases and J shed 4 bases, with 13 bases lying between them. Germline V lookup: CDR1 SGHTA, CDR2 FQGNSA. This CDR3 has 15 amino acids.